This TCR beta chain originates from a study of identical twins. Study results and limitations: The authors noted that invariant MAIT and iNKT cells could partly confound zero-insertion analyses.

TCRdb re-called the 5' RACE reads through MiXCR, storing one row per CDR3 protein. Of approximately 300,000 distinct CDR3 sequences in the sample, roughly 10% were seen once. The V end lost 8 bases, the J end lost 1 base, and 8 bases lay between the germline ends. The CDR3 is made up of 13 amino acids. Germline loops: CDR1 SGHNT, CDR2 YENEEA. Concerning this clonotype: Its antigen is unknown.

This sample also belongs to another study, concerning yellow fever vaccine responses in identical twins.

V usage is TRBV11-3 and J usage is TRBJ2-2, with D possibly being TRBD2 (6 bases). Specimen: CD8+ T cells sorted from blood. The sequence derives from a woman between 18 and 30 years old in good health. The DNA for the CDR3 is TGTGCCAGCGGCGGGGAGAACACCGGGGAGCTGTTTTTT. Residues: CASGGENTGELFF.